Each of the 7 T cell receptor beta chains below was sequenced from the same sample in a study of cytomegalovirus exposure and HLA in healthy donors. The protocol was immunoSEQ multiplex PCR, while the TCRdb copy is restricted to in-frame clones and leaves out a portion. The sample carries over 200,000 clones, 90% recorded once. Sequenced sample: PBMCs. The origin of the receptors is a woman aged 25 to 45 in good health and CMV-seronegative.

This rearrangement joins TRBV5-8 to TRBJ2-7; D is perhaps TRBD2 (5 bases). The CDR3 totals 14 residues. Germline values: CDR1 SGHTS, CDR2 YDEGEE. V dropped 1 base and J dropped 4 bases, with 12 bases sitting between them. CDR3 protein: CASSLNYRGYEQYF. CDR3 sequence (DNA): TGTGCCAGCAGCTTGAATTATCGGGGTTACGAGCAGTACTTC.

V gene TRBV11-2 combines with J gene TRBJ2-5; TRBD1 matches 7 bases. The V gene end was trimmed by 5 bases and the J gene end by 5 bases; junction bases not matched to a gene: 5. CDR1 SGHAT and CDR2 FQNNGV come from the germline V gene. The CDR3 length is 13 residues. In DNA, the CDR3 is TGTGCCAGCAGCAACAGGGGAGTTGAGACCCAGTACTTC. It yields the protein CASSNRGVETQYF.

The V and J genes are TRBV21-1 and TRBJ1-2. TRBV21-1 corresponds to a pseudogene. The CDR3 sequence is 15 residues long. The CDR3 loop is CASILPNDRLDGYTF. In DNA form, the CDR3 reads TGTGCCAGCATTCTCCCCAATGACCGCCTCGATGGCTACACCTTC.

This clone came up once. The rearrangement links TRBV25-1 to TRBJ1-4; 7 nucleotides align to TRBD1. Germline V gene data show CDR1 as MGHDK and CDR2 as SYGVNS. The CDR3 runs 16 residues. Trimming at V came to 4 bases and at J to 8 bases, leaving 13 bases not matched to a gene. The CDR3 spells CASSGLSTGKGEKLFF. The CDR3 DNA reads as TGTGCCAGCAGTGGACTCTCGACAGGGAAGGGGGAAAAACTGTTTTTT.

DNA for the CDR3: TGTGCCAGCAGCGCCACCTCTAACACTGAAGCTTTCTTT. Translating it yields CASSATSNTEAFF. V gene TRBV7-7 combines with J gene TRBJ1-1; D is ambiguous. The CDR3 totals 13 residues. Per germline, CDR1 SSHAT and CDR2 FNYEAQ (reference sequence). Trimming removed 5 bases at V and 2 bases at J, with 9 bases between.

The genes are TRBV7-6 and TRBJ2-2; D not certain. Per the germline V gene, CDR1 is SGHVS and CDR2 is FNYEAQ. The CDR3 has 13 amino acids. Trimming shortened V by 4 bases and J by 4 bases, and 7 bases separated the two germline ends. CDR3: CASSSWATGELFF. CDR3 nucleotide sequence: TGTGCCAGCAGCTCATGGGCCACCGGGGAGCTGTTTTTT.

The chain uses TRBV15 and TRBJ2-1, with 13 nucleotides matching TRBD2. Per germline, CDR1 LNHNV and CDR2 YYDKDF (reference sequence). J gave up 10 bases and V 8 bases, and 14 bases lay outside the gene matches. The CDR3 spans 16 residues. As DNA, the CDR3 is TGTGCCACCCTATTTGGACTAGCGGGAGTAATTAGGGAGCAGTTCTTC. This codes for CATLFGLAGVIREQFF.